The text below deals with one T cell receptor (beta chain). These data originate in a study of CD8 T cells in Susac syndrome. Random hexamers served to reverse transcribe roughly 0.45 to 1 ug RNA. Multiplex PCR with immunoSEQ amplified the TCR beta CDR3 across 54 Vbeta and 13 Jbeta. TCRdb fed the immunoSEQ multiplex PCR reads into MiXCR, producing one record per CDR3 protein. The data show roughly 200,000 distinct CDR3 sequences, approximately 94% seen once. The germline gives CDR1 ENHRY, CDR2 SYGVKD. The CDR3 has 17 residues. Trimming took 2 bases from V and 0 from J; bases not matched to a gene: 6. The sequencing sample was made of CD4+ T cells from PBMCs. The V call is TRBV10-3, the J call TRBJ2-7; 11 positions match TRBD2. The sequence was collected from a human donor with multiple sclerosis. In DNA form, the CDR3 reads TGTGCCATCAGTGAGGCGGCTAGCGGGGGGCACTCCTACGAGCAGTACTTC. Translation: CAISEAASGGHSYEQYF.